Reported below is one T cell receptor (beta chain). TCRdb's copy holds only in-frame clones and misses some; the assay was immunoSEQ multiplex PCR. The sample records 75,000 to 85,000 clones, around 87% being singletons. Time point in this sample: after dendritic cell vaccination, including at tumor progression/relapse. Patients had residual fresh-frozen tumor tissue and more than two years of survival data. The data stem from a study of glioma-infiltrating T cells after dendritic cell vaccination. The length of the CDR3 is 16 residues. J was trimmed by 2 bases and V by 9 bases; bases with no gene match: 13. CDR1 is SNHLY and CDR2 is FYNNEI in the germline V gene.

The sequence was collected from a human donor with glioblastoma. The chain recombines TRBV2 with TRBJ1-2; TRBD1 aligns across 9 bases. The material was blood, obtained after dendritic cell vaccination. CDR3 nucleotide sequence: TGTGCCAGTAGTCTCATCCGGGACAGGGCCAACTATGGCTACACCTTC. This translates into CASSLIRDRANYGYTF.